Listed below are T cell receptor beta chains from one sample, sequenced in a study of lymphopenia after photon versus proton radiotherapy. TCRdb's copy holds only in-frame clones and misses some; the assay was immunoSEQ multiplex PCR. The sample lists roughly 150,000 clones, less than 90% occurring once. The sequencing used peripheral blood, collected from a patient treated with photon-based radiotherapy. The receptors here all came from a man in his fifties with gastric cancer. CDR3s include the opening cysteine and the closing phenylalanine or tryptophan. D genes are given only for firm matches. Where a row states a size, it is once, few, many or the class of an expanded clone; other rows omit it.

j_gene,v_gene,abundance,d_gene,CDR3nt,CDR3aa
TRBJ2-2,TRBV18,-,-,TGTGCCAGCTCACCATCCGGGACACGGAACACCGGGGAGCTGTTTTTT,CASSPSGTRNTGELFF
TRBJ2-2,TRBV7-2,-,-,TGTGCCAGCAGCCATAGTGTGCGAAACGGGGAGCTGTTTTTT,CASSHSVRNGELFF
TRBJ1-1,TRBV28,-,-,TGTGCCAGCAGTTCCCCCACTGAAGCTTTCTTT,CASSSPTEAFF
TRBJ1-4,TRBV20-1,few,-,TGCAGTTTAATTCAGGGGGAAAAACTGTTTTTT,CSLIQGEKLFF
TRBJ1-1,TRBV14,few,TRBD1,TGTGCCAGCAGCCAATCGCGGGCGACAGGGACCACTTTCTTT,CASSQSRATGTTFF
TRBJ2-7,TRBV6-5,-,-,TGTGCCAGCAGTAACTTGCGTACAGGGAAAGTCTACGAGCAGTACTTC,CASSNLRTGKVYEQYF
TRBJ1-2,TRBV9,-,-,TGTGCCAGCAGCGTAAGTCCTAACTATGGCTACACCTTC,CASSVSPNYGYTF
TRBJ2-1,TRBV5-1,-,-,TGCGCCAGCACGAGAAGACAGGCTTCATCCTACAATGAGCAGTTCTTC,CASTRRQASSYNEQFF
TRBJ2-3,TRBV14,once,TRBD2,TGTGCCAGCAGCCGAACCGGGGGACTAGCGGGAGTCGAAGATACGCAGTATTTT,CASSRTGGLAGVEDTQYF
TRBJ1-1,TRBV18,-,TRBD1,TGTGCCAGCTCACCGGGGGACAGGGGGCTGGGCACTGAAGCTTTCTTT,CASSPGDRGLGTEAFF
TRBJ2-7,TRBV2,-,TRBD2,TGTGCCAGCAGTGCGCGACTAGCGGGAGTGAACGAGCAGTACTTC,CASSARLAGVNEQYF
TRBJ1-1,TRBV5-1,-,TRBD1,TGCGCCAGCACCCGGGACAGGGGTAACACTGAAGCTTTCTTT,CASTRDRGNTEAFF
TRBJ2-7,TRBV7-2,-,TRBD1,TGTGCCAGCAGCATCGACAGGGGTCGGAACGAGCAGTACTTC,CASSIDRGRNEQYF
TRBJ2-1,TRBV11-3,-,-,TGTGCCAGCAGCTTATTCGGGCGGCCATACAATGAGCAGTTCTTC,CASSLFGRPYNEQFF
TRBJ2-7,TRBV18,-,TRBD1,TGTGCCAGCTCACCCGCGGACAGGTCAAACGACGAGCAGTACTTC,CASSPADRSNDEQYF
TRBJ1-5,TRBV11-2,once,-,TGTGCCAGCAGCCCGGGGGGCCCGGGACAGCCCCAGCATTTT,CASSPGGPGQPQHF
TRBJ2-2,TRBV2,-,-,TGTGCCAGCAGCCGGGATGTTGACGGGGAGCTGTTTTTT,CASSRDVDGELFF
TRBJ2-1,TRBV19,once,-,TGTGCCAGTAGTATGCTGGGGGCGAATGAGCAGTTCTTC,CASSMLGANEQFF
TRBJ1-5,TRBV5-1,once,-,TGCGCCAGCAGCCACAATGGAGCAAGCAATCAGCCCCAGCATTTT,CASSHNGASNQPQHF
TRBJ2-1,TRBV5-4,-,TRBD2,TGTGCCAGCAGCCTTAGCGGGGCCTACAATGAGCAGTTCTTC,CASSLSGAYNEQFF
TRBJ2-2,TRBV6-6,once,-,TGTGCCAGCAGTTACTCAGGGACAGGGGAGCTGTTTTTT,CASSYSGTGELFF
TRBJ2-2,TRBV5-1,-,-,TGCGCCACGCGAGGGGACACCGGGGAGCTGTTTTTT,CATRGDTGELFF
TRBJ2-7,TRBV4-1,few,-,TGCGCCAGCAGCCAGAGCTACGAGCAGTACTTC,CASSQSYEQYF
TRBJ1-1,TRBV28,-,-,TGTGCCAGCAGTTTACCCCAGGGAGGCGTAGCTGAAGCTTTCTTT,CASSLPQGGVAEAFF
TRBJ1-2,TRBV5-1,-,TRBD1,TGCGCCAGCAGCTCCGGGACAGGGCACGATGGCTACACCTTC,CASSSGTGHDGYTF
TRBJ2-1,TRBV2,-,-,TGTGCCAGCGGAAGACATGAGCAGTTCTTC,CASGRHEQFF
TRBJ1-1,TRBV5-1,once,TRBD1,TGCGCCAGCAGCGCTGCTACAGGGGACACTGAAGCTTTCTTT,CASSAATGDTEAFF
TRBJ1-4,TRBV4-1,-,-,TGCGCCAGCAGCCAAGCGATGGGGCATTCCTTGGAACTGTTTTTT,CASSQAMGHSLELFF
TRBJ2-2,TRBV5-1,-,TRBD1,TGCGCCAGCAGCTTTGACAGGGGGGCGGCCGGGGAGCTGTTTTTT,CASSFDRGAAGELFF
TRBJ2-3,TRBV6-5,-,TRBD2,TGTGCCAGCAGACTGGGACTAGCGGGAGGAGCGCAGTATTTT,CASRLGLAGGAQYF
TRBJ2-1,TRBV11-2,-,TRBD2,TGTGCCAGCAGCTTAGGTAAGCTACTAGCGGGGAAGGCCTACAATGAGCAGTTCTTC,CASSLGKLLAGKAYNEQFF
TRBJ2-1,TRBV6-5,-,-,TGTGCCAGCAGTCCCGGGGGCTCCTACAATGAGCAGTTCTTC,CASSPGGSYNEQFF
TRBJ2-7,TRBV11-2,-,-,TGTGCCAGCAGCTTAGAGGGGGGCGCACCCTACGAGCAGTACTTC,CASSLEGGAPYEQYF
TRBJ2-7,TRBV6-5,once,TRBD2,TGTGCCAGCGAGAGCGGGAGCTACGAGCAGTACTTC,CASESGSYEQYF
TRBJ1-3,TRBV7-9,-,-,TGTGCCAGCAGCACTCGAGGAAACACCATATATTTT,CASSTRGNTIYF
TRBJ2-7,TRBV7-6,-,-,TGTGCCAGCAGCCCAGGACCGATGACCTGGTACGAGCAGTACTTC,CASSPGPMTWYEQYF
TRBJ1-5,TRBV6-5,-,-,TGTGCCAGCAGTTGGGGGGTGAATCAGCCCCAGCATTTT,CASSWGVNQPQHF
TRBJ2-1,TRBV4-1,-,TRBD2,TGCGCCAGCAGCCAAGAGCTTCAGGCTAGCGGGAGGAGTAGTGAGCAGTTCTTC,CASSQELQASGRSSEQFF
TRBJ2-1,TRBV5-4,-,TRBD2,TGTGCCAGCAGTCCCGGGACTAGCGTTTACAATGAGCAGTTCTTC,CASSPGTSVYNEQFF
TRBJ2-2,TRBV6-6,-,-,TGTGCCAGCAGTTTCGGGGGTGCGGCCGGGGAGCTGTTTTTT,CASSFGGAAGELFF
TRBJ1-3,TRBV9,-,TRBD1,TGTGCCAGCAGCGTAGTAGACAGGGAGGCCGGAAACACCATATATTTT,CASSVVDREAGNTIYF
TRBJ2-1,TRBV9,-,TRBD1,TGTGCCAGCAGCACGACAGGGGGTCTCGATGAGCAGTTCTTC,CASSTTGGLDEQFF